The clone carrying this T cell receptor beta chain was seen many times. As yet, its antigen is unknown. The data derive from a study of CD8 T cells in ankylosing spondylitis. Germline CDR1 SQVTM, CDR2 ANQGSEA. The CDR3 has 12 amino acids. V shed 6 bases and J 0 bases; nucleotides not matched to a gene: 2. Study-wide points: Significant enrichment of disease-linked clones was reported in matched ankylosing spondylitis synovial fluid.

With molecular barcodes, quantitative 5'-RACE was used to make the TCR beta libraries. TCRdb analysed the 5' RACE reads with MiXCR anew, one entry per CDR3 protein. Of around 340,000 distinct CDR3 sequences in the sample, around 15% were seen once. The chain has TRBV29-1 and TRBJ2-7; 7 positions match TRBD1. This receptor was taken from a male donor with ankylosing spondylitis or in good health (not recorded which). Source material: blood, either unsorted or a sorted T cell fraction (not recorded which). CDR3 bases: TGCAGCGTGAGGACAGGCTCCTACGAGCAGTACTTC. Translated, it gives CSVRTGSYEQYF.